Listed below are T cell receptor beta chains from one sample, sequenced in a study of blood T cell repertoires in COVID-19. Clones were read by immunoSEQ multiplex PCR, and TCRdb kept only the in-frame ones, dropping some. The sample carries about 480,000 clones, 70% to 90% recorded once. Sequencing was done on a sample of PBMCs or T cells enriched from blood (not recorded which). These receptors all stem from a woman aged 40-49 years who had recovered from COVID-19. CDR3s include the opening cysteine and the closing phenylalanine or tryptophan. The D gene is left open where the match is weak. Size is stated for part of the rows, as once, few or many counts, or as a class when the clone is expanded.

CDR3 protein: CASSSSRSGKIGELFF
CDR3 DNA: TGTGCCAGCAGCTCGAGTAGGAGCGGGAAAATCGGGGAGCTGTTTTTT
V gene: TRBV7-2
D gene: TRBD2
J gene: TRBJ2-2
clone size: -

CDR3 protein: CASSGGRHYNEQFF
CDR3 DNA: TGTGCCAGCAGTGGCGGGAGGCATTACAATGAGCAGTTCTTC
V gene: TRBV25-1
D gene: TRBD2
J gene: TRBJ2-1
clone size: -

CDR3 protein: CASSLRLADPYEQYF
CDR3 DNA: TGTGCCAGCAGCCTGCGACTAGCGGATCCCTACGAGCAGTACTTC
V gene: TRBV4-2
D gene: TRBD2
J gene: TRBJ2-7
clone size: -

CDR3 protein: CASSPARSVRDRSNEQFF
CDR3 DNA: TGTGCCAGCTCACCAGCGAGGTCCGTCCGGGACAGATCGAATGAGCAGTTCTTC
V gene: TRBV18
D gene: TRBD1
J gene: TRBJ2-1
clone size: -

CDR3 protein: CASSQQWTGTGNTIYF
CDR3 DNA: TGTGCCAGCAGCCAACAATGGACAGGGACTGGAAACACCATATATTTT
V gene: TRBV7-9
D gene: TRBD1
J gene: TRBJ1-3
clone size: -

CDR3 protein: CASSQRDVPTYEQYF
CDR3 DNA: TGCGCCAGCAGCCAGCGGGACGTCCCGACATACGAGCAGTACTTC
V gene: TRBV4-1
D gene: -
J gene: TRBJ2-7
clone size: -

CDR3 protein: CASSLWSGTGAGGNQETQYF
CDR3 DNA: TGTGCCAGCAGTTTATGGTCTGGGACAGGGGCGGGCGGGAACCAAGAGACCCAGTACTTC
V gene: TRBV27
D gene: TRBD1
J gene: TRBJ2-5
clone size: -

CDR3 protein: CATSKTRQHGYTF
CDR3 DNA: TGTGCCACCAGCAAAACCCGACAGCATGGCTACACCTTC
V gene: TRBV15
D gene: -
J gene: TRBJ1-2
clone size: -

CDR3 protein: CASSYSRNGRGTDTQYF
CDR3 DNA: TGTGCCAGCAGTTACTCGAGGAACGGGAGAGGCACAGATACGCAGTATTTT
V gene: TRBV6-2/TRBV6-3
D gene: -
J gene: TRBJ2-3
clone size: -

CDR3 protein: CASSPAGNSNQPQHF
CDR3 DNA: TGTGCCAGCAGCCCAGCAGGGAATAGCAATCAGCCCCAGCATTTT
V gene: TRBV3-1/TRBV3-2
D gene: -
J gene: TRBJ1-5
clone size: -

CDR3 protein: CASSLQVKAGTSPTNYNEQFF
CDR3 DNA: TGTGCCAGCAGCCTCCAAGTTAAAGCCGGGACTAGCCCGACTAACTACAATGAGCAGTTCTTC
V gene: TRBV21-1
D gene: -
J gene: TRBJ2-1
clone size: -

CDR3 protein: CASSLGTSGSGEFF
CDR3 DNA: TGTGCCAGCAGCTTGGGGACTAGCGGTTCAGGGGAGTTCTTC
V gene: TRBV7-2
D gene: TRBD2
J gene: TRBJ2-1
clone size: -

CDR3 protein: CASSYTSEYNEQFF
CDR3 DNA: TGTGCCAGCAGTTATACTAGCGAGTACAATGAGCAGTTCTTC
V gene: TRBV6-6
D gene: TRBD2
J gene: TRBJ2-1
clone size: -

CDR3 protein: CASSYFGTPNYGYTF
CDR3 DNA: TGTGCCAGCAGTTATTTCGGGACACCCAACTATGGCTACACCTTC
V gene: TRBV6-5
D gene: -
J gene: TRBJ1-2
clone size: -

CDR3 protein: CASSHLGTYNEQFF
CDR3 DNA: TGTGCCAGCAGCCACCTCGGGACCTACAATGAGCAGTTCTTC
V gene: TRBV11-2
D gene: -
J gene: TRBJ2-1
clone size: -

CDR3 protein: CASSYYVSDRAKNIQYF
CDR3 DNA: TGTGCCAGCAGTTACTATGTTTCGGACAGAGCCAAAAACATTCAGTACTTC
V gene: TRBV6-2/TRBV6-3
D gene: -
J gene: TRBJ2-4
clone size: once

CDR3 protein: CASSMSYEQFF
CDR3 DNA: TGTGCCAGTAGTATGAGCTACGAGCAGTTCTTC
V gene: TRBV19
D gene: -
J gene: TRBJ2-1
clone size: -

CDR3 protein: CASSSGTSGVNNEQFF
CDR3 DNA: TGTGCCAGCAGCTCGGGGACTAGCGGGGTGAACAATGAGCAGTTCTTC
V gene: TRBV5-6
D gene: TRBD2
J gene: TRBJ2-1
clone size: -

CDR3 protein: CASSSGQPDQPQHF
CDR3 DNA: TGTGCCAGCAGCTCCGGACAGCCGGATCAGCCCCAGCATTTT
V gene: TRBV11-3
D gene: -
J gene: TRBJ1-5
clone size: once

CDR3 protein: CASSPTGTATAKLFF
CDR3 DNA: TGTGCCAGCAGCCCGACCGGGACAGCCACGGCAAAACTGTTTTTT
V gene: TRBV11-2
D gene: TRBD1
J gene: TRBJ1-4
clone size: -

CDR3 protein: CASSDGKAFF
CDR3 DNA: TGTGCCAGCAGTGACGGGAAAGCTTTCTTT
V gene: TRBV25-1
D gene: -
J gene: TRBJ1-1
clone size: -

CDR3 protein: CASSIDRGIYPYEQYF
CDR3 DNA: TGTGCCAGTAGTATAGATCGGGGGATTTATCCCTACGAGCAGTACTTC
V gene: TRBV19
D gene: -
J gene: TRBJ2-7
clone size: -

CDR3 protein: CASSSRDRGAQETQYF
CDR3 DNA: TGTGCCAGCAGCTCCAGGGACAGGGGGGCCCAAGAGACCCAGTACTTC
V gene: TRBV11-3
D gene: TRBD1
J gene: TRBJ2-5
clone size: once

CDR3 protein: CASSPGTGPQHF
CDR3 DNA: TGTGCCAGCAGCCCTGGGACAGGCCCTCAGCATTTT
V gene: TRBV14
D gene: TRBD1
J gene: TRBJ1-5
clone size: -

CDR3 protein: CASSGWDRGTEAFF
CDR3 DNA: TGCGCCAGCAGCGGCTGGGACAGGGGCACTGAAGCTTTCTTT
V gene: TRBV5-1
D gene: TRBD1
J gene: TRBJ1-1
clone size: few

CDR3 protein: CASSFGTSSYEQYF
CDR3 DNA: TGTGCCAGCAGCTTCGGCACTAGCTCCTACGAGCAGTACTTC
V gene: TRBV5-6
D gene: -
J gene: TRBJ2-7
clone size: once

CDR3 protein: CASSLAGSSYNEQFF
CDR3 DNA: TGTGCCAGCAGCTTAGCGGGGAGCTCCTACAATGAGCAGTTCTTC
V gene: TRBV7-2
D gene: -
J gene: TRBJ2-1
clone size: -

CDR3 protein: CASSLDGLYGYTF
CDR3 DNA: TGTGCCAGCAGCTTAGACGGGTTATATGGCTACACCTTC
V gene: TRBV11-3
D gene: -
J gene: TRBJ1-2
clone size: -

CDR3 protein: CASSSRLQNTEAFF
CDR3 DNA: TGTGCCAGCAGCTCCAGACTCCAGAACACTGAAGCTTTCTTT
V gene: TRBV5-4
D gene: -
J gene: TRBJ1-1
clone size: -

CDR3 protein: CASSTGQGNYGYTF
CDR3 DNA: TGTGCCAGCAGCACTGGACAGGGGAACTATGGCTACACCTTC
V gene: TRBV3-1/TRBV3-2
D gene: TRBD1
J gene: TRBJ1-2
clone size: -

CDR3 protein: CASSVDSSYEQYF
CDR3 DNA: TGTGCCAGCAGTGTCGACAGCTCCTACGAGCAGTACTTC
V gene: TRBV12-3/TRBV12-4
D gene: -
J gene: TRBJ2-7
clone size: -

CDR3 protein: CASSLALGQGVEKLFF
CDR3 DNA: TGTGCCAGCAGCTTAGCGCTGGGGCAGGGCGTGGAAAAACTGTTTTTT
V gene: TRBV7-2
D gene: -
J gene: TRBJ1-4
clone size: few

CDR3 protein: CASSVFPRVSSGNTIYF
CDR3 DNA: TGTGCCAGCAGCGTGTTCCCCAGGGTGAGCTCTGGAAACACCATATATTTT
V gene: TRBV11-2
D gene: -
J gene: TRBJ1-3
clone size: -

CDR3 protein: CASSLTGMRDTQYF
CDR3 DNA: TGTGCCAGCAGCTTAACGGGGATGCGGGATACGCAGTATTTT
V gene: TRBV7-9
D gene: -
J gene: TRBJ2-3
clone size: -

CDR3 protein: CASSQDGYQGRTNEKLFF
CDR3 DNA: TGCGCCAGCAGCCAAGATGGCTATCAGGGGCGCACTAATGAAAAACTGTTTTTT
V gene: TRBV4-3
D gene: -
J gene: TRBJ1-4
clone size: -

CDR3 protein: CASSSDRVSQPQHF
CDR3 DNA: TGTGCCAGCAGTTCCGACAGGGTCTCTCAGCCCCAGCATTTT
V gene: TRBV7-8
D gene: TRBD1
J gene: TRBJ1-5
clone size: few

CDR3 protein: CASSYSGGGQPQHF
CDR3 DNA: TGTGCCAGCAGTTACTCAGGCGGAGGACAGCCCCAGCATTTT
V gene: TRBV6-5
D gene: -
J gene: TRBJ1-5
clone size: -

CDR3 protein: CASSLSSSGTGNHNEQFF
CDR3 DNA: TGTGCCAGCAGTTTATCCTCCTCCGGGACAGGGAACCACAATGAGCAGTTCTTC
V gene: TRBV7-2
D gene: TRBD1
J gene: TRBJ2-1
clone size: -

CDR3 protein: CASSQGVQGSTGELFF
CDR3 DNA: TGTGCCAGCAGCCAAGGGGTACAGGGGAGCACCGGGGAGCTGTTTTTT
V gene: TRBV3-1/TRBV3-2
D gene: TRBD1
J gene: TRBJ2-2
clone size: -

CDR3 protein: CATRGTGYGYTF
CDR3 DNA: TGTGCCACCCGAGGGACAGGGTATGGCTACACCTTC
V gene: TRBV19
D gene: TRBD1
J gene: TRBJ1-2
clone size: few

CDR3 protein: CASSPFSRSQPQHF
CDR3 DNA: TGTGCCAGCAGTCCCTTCTCCCGTAGTCAGCCCCAGCATTTT
V gene: TRBV6-5
D gene: -
J gene: TRBJ1-5
clone size: -

CDR3 protein: CASSEKLAGLNEQFF
CDR3 DNA: TGCGCCAGCAGTGAGAAACTAGCGGGACTCAATGAGCAGTTCTTC
V gene: TRBV10-1
D gene: TRBD2
J gene: TRBJ2-1
clone size: few

CDR3 protein: CASSRPGQTAYEQYF
CDR3 DNA: TGTGCCAGCAGCCGACCGGGACAGACAGCCTACGAGCAGTACTTC
V gene: TRBV5-8
D gene: TRBD1
J gene: TRBJ2-7
clone size: -

CDR3 protein: CAISPSGVSTDTQYF
CDR3 DNA: TGTGCCATCAGTCCTAGCGGGGTTAGCACAGATACGCAGTATTTT
V gene: TRBV10-3
D gene: TRBD2
J gene: TRBJ2-3
clone size: -